The present T cell receptor beta chain was sequenced within a study of blood T cell repertoires in COVID-19 (dated by TCRdb to the early 2020s). Notes on the research overall: Samples from collaborators originated in the United States, Italy and Spain and spanned both the acute and convalescent phases of COVID-19. Samples were obtained from the ongoing ImmuneRACE study (first 160 participants) and from over a thousand subjects provided by 6 global collaborators. The dataset comprised deeply sampled blood TCRbeta repertoires from subjects exposed to, actively infected with, or recovered from COVID-19. Where available, HLA class I and class II types were taken from metadata supplied by the sample provider and were not determined by assay-based typing. The prospective study material was composed of cDNA or gDNA derived from T cells, B-cell-depleted T cells, or PBMCs. Nearly every sample came with metadata listing a de-identified subject ID, COVID-19 status, age in years and sex. The repertoires were released in a freely available public database meant as a resource for research on the immune response to SARS-CoV-2.

A second Seattle source provided samples from volunteer blood donors who had recovered from COVID-19. Whole blood was collected in K2EDTA tubes by collaborating institutions according to the institutions' own protocols. For TCRbeta analysis, collaborator samples were shipped as frozen whole blood, as isolated PBMCs, or as DNA extracted from either sample type. The immunoSEQ Assay, a bias-controlled multiplex PCR, was used to amplify TCRbeta CDR3 regions from genomic DNA. In the paper's pipeline: Within the assay, amplification of reference gene primers was used to estimate how many nucleated cells each sample contained. Sequence reads were collapsed and filtered to measure the absolute abundance of every unique TCRbeta CDR3 rearrangement. For each sample, productive Simpson clonality was calculated as the square root of Simpson's diversity index across productive rearrangements. TCRdb retrieved this table from immuneACCESS and kept in-frame rearrangements only. Not all clones are present; in checked studies, unresolved V genes account for under half, and no reason is known for the remainder. That table furnishes V, J and clone size, whereas the DNA furnished D and trimming. The table for this sample lists about 150,000 clones; around 83% of them were counted only once. Around 19% of the sample rests with the top ten.

According to the germline V gene, CDR1 reads SGHVS and CDR2 reads FNYEAQ. V ends up 7 bases short and J 5 bases short, with an unmatched junction base count of 23. Taken from cysteine to phenylalanine, the CDR3 has 18 residues. Just the 54-base CDR3 DNA is kept, in frame starting at base 1. Here is what the overall study found, with its caveats: The quantity of clinical and demographic metadata differed by source and by participant and was supplied without curation.

To note about this clone: Its antigen has not been determined. The input lacks base qualities; no much larger clone sits a single base away.

Sample: peripheral blood. The rearrangement joined TRBV7-6 to TRBJ2-7; 7 junctional bases match TRBD2. The clonotype comes from a woman between 65 and 79 years old who had recovered from COVID-19. The DNA is TGTGCCAGCACCTCCTTCGGAGGCGGGAGAGCAATGAGGGACGAGCAGTACTTC. Its amino acids are CASTSFGGGRAMRDEQYF.